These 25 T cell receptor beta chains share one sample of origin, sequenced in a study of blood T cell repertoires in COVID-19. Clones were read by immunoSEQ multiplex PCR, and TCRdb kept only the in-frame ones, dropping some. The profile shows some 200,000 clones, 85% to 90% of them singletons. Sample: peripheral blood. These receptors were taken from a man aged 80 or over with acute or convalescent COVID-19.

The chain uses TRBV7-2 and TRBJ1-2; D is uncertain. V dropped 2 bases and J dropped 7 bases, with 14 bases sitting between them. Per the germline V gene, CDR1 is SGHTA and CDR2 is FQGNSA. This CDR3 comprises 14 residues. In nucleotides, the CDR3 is TGTGCCAGCAGCTTAAACGGAGGGTTGGGTGGCTACACCTTC. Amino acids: CASSLNGGLGGYTF. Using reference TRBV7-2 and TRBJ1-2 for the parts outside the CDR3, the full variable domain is GAGVSQSPSNKVTEKGKDVELRCDPISGHTALYWYRQSLGQGLEFLIYFQGNSAPDKSGLPSDRFSAERTGGSVSTLTIQRTQQEDSAVYLCASSLNGGLGGYTFGSGTRLTVV.

The CDR3 here is CSVDVVGTDTQYF. The DNA for the CDR3 is TGCAGCGTCGATGTAGTGGGCACAGATACGCAGTATTTT. This chain uses TRBV29-1 with TRBJ2-3, with D uncertain. The CDR3 runs 13 residues. Germline loops: CDR1 SQVTM, CDR2 ANQGSEA. Trimming removed 6 bases at V and 1 base at J, with 11 bases between.

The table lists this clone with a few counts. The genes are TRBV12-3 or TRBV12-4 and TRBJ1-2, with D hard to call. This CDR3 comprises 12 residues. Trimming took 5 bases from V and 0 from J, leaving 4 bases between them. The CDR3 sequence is CASSPTNYGYTF. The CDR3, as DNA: TGTGCCAGCAGTCCCACTAACTATGGCTACACCTTC.

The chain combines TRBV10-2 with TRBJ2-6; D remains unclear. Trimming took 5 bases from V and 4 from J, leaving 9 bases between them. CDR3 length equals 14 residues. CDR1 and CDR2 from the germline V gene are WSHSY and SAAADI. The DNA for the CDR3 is TGCGCCAGCAGTAGACAATCCGGGGCCAACGTCCTGACTTTC. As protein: CASSRQSGANVLTF.

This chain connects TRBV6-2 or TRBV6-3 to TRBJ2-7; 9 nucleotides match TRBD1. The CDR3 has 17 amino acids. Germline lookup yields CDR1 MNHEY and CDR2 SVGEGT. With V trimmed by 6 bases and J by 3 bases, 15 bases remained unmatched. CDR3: CASSPSPGQGKGYEQYV. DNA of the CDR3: TGTGCCAGCAGCCCTTCCCCGGGACAGGGCAAAGGCTACGAGCAGTACGTC.

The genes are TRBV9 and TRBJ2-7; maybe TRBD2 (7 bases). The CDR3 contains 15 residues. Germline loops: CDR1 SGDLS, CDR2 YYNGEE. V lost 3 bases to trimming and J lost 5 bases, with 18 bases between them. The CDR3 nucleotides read TGTGCCAGCAGCGCACCTTTTGGGGGGGGCAACGAGCAGTACTTC. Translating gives CASSAPFGGGNEQYF.

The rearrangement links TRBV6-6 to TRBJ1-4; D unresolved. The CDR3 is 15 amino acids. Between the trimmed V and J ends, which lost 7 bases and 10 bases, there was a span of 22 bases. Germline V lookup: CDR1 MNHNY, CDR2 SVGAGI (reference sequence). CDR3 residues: CASTLGQMGGGKLFF. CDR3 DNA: TGTGCCAGCACCCTCGGGCAGATGGGAGGTGGAAAACTGTTTTTT.

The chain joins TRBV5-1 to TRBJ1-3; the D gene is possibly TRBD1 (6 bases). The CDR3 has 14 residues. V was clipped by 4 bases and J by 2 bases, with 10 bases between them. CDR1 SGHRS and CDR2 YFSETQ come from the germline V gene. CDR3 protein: CASSPDRPGNTIYF. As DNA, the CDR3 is TGCGCCAGCAGCCCGGACAGACCTGGAAACACCATATATTTT.

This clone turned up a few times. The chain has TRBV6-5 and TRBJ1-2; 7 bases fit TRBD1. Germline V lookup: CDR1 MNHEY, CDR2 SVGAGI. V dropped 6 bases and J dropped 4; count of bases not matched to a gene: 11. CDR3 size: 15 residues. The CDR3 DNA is TGTGCCAGCAGAATACCCACGGGACAGAGCTATGGCTACACCTTC. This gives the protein CASRIPTGQSYGYTF.

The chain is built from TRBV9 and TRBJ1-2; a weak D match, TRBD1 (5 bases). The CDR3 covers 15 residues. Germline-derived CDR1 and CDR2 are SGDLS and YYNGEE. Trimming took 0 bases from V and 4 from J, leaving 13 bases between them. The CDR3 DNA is TGTGCCAGCAGCGTAGGGGAGGGAGGGGTCTATGGCTACACCTTC. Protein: CASSVGEGGVYGYTF.

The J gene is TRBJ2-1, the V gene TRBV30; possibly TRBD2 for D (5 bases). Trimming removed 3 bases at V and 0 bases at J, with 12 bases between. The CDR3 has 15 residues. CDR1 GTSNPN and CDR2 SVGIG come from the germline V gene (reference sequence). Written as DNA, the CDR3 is TGTGCCTGGAGCCTCGGGGAGAGCTCCTACAATGAGCAGTTCTTC. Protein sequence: CAWSLGESSYNEQFF.

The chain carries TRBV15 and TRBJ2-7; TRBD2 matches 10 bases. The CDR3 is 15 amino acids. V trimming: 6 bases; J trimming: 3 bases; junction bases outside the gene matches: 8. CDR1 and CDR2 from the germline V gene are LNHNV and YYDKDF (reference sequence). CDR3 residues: CATSSWSGGDYEQYF. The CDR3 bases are TGTGCCACCAGTTCCTGGAGCGGGGGGGACTACGAGCAGTACTTC.

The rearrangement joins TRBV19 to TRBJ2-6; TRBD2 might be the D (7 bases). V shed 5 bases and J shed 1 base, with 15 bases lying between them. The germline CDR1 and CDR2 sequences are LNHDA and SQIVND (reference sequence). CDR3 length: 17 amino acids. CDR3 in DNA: TGTGCCAGTAGTCAGCAGGGGACTATTTCTGGGGCCAACGTCCTGACTTTC. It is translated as CASSQQGTISGANVLTF.

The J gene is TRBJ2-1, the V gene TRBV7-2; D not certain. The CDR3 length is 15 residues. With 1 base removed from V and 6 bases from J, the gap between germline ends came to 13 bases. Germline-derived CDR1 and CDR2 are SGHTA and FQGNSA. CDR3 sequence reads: CASSLGWSRANEQFF. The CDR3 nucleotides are TGTGCCAGCAGCTTAGGATGGTCCCGAGCCAATGAGCAGTTCTTC. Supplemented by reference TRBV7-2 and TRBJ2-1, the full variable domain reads GAGVSQSPSNKVTEKGKDVELRCDPISGHTALYWYRQSLGQGLEFLIYFQGNSAPDKSGLPSDRFSAERTGGSVSTLTIQRTQQEDSAVYLCASSLGWSRANEQFFGPGTRLTVL.

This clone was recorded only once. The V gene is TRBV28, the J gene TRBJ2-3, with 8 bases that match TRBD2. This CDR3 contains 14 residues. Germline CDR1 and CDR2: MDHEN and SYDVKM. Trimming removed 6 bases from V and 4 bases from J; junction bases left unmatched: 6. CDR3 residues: CASSTTSGSDTQYF. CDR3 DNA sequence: TGTGCCAGCAGCACTACTAGCGGATCAGATACGCAGTATTTT. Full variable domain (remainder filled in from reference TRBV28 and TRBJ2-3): DVKVTQSSRYLVKRTGEKVFLECVQDMDHENMFWYRQDPGLGLRLIYFSYDVKMKEKGDIPEGYSVSREKKERFSLILESASTNQTSMYLCASSTTSGSDTQYFGPGTRLTVL.

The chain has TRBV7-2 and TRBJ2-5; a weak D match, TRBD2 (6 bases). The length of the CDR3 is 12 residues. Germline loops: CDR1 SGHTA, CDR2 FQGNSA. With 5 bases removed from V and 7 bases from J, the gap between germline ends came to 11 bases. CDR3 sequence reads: CASSPPGVTQYF. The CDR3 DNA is TGTGCCAGCAGCCCGCCGGGGGTGACCCAGTACTTC.

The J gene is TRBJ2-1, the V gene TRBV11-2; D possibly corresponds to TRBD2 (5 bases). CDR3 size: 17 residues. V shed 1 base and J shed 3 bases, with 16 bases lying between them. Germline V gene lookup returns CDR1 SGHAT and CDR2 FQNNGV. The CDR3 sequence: CASSLAGGGRYYNEQFF. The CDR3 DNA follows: TGTGCCAGCAGCTTAGCGGGTGGAGGCCGATACTACAATGAGCAGTTCTTC. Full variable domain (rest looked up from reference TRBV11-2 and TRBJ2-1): EAGVAQSPRYKIIEKRQSVAFWCNPISGHATLYWYQQILGQGPKLLIQFQNNGVVDDSQLPKDRFSAERLKGVDSTLKIQPAKLEDSAVYLCASSLAGGGRYYNEQFFGPGTRLTVL.

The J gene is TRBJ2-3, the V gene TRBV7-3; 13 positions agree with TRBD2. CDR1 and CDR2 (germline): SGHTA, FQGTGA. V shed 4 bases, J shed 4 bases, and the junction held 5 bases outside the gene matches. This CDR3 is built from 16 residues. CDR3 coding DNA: TGTGCCAGCAGCTGGGGACTAGCGGGAAGTGCAGATACGCAGTATTTT. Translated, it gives CASSWGLAGSADTQYF.

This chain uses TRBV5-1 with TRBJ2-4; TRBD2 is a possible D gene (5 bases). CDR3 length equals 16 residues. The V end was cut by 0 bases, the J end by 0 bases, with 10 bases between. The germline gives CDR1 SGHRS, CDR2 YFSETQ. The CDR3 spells CASSLDELAAKNIQYF. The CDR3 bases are TGCGCCAGCAGCTTGGATGAGCTAGCAGCCAAAAACATTCAGTACTTC. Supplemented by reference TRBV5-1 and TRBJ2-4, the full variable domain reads KAGVTQTPRYLIKTRGQQVTLSCSPISGHRSVSWYQQTPGQGLQFLFEYFSETQRNKGNFPGRFSGRQFSNSRSEMNVSTLELGDSALYLCASSLDELAAKNIQYFGAGTRLSVL.

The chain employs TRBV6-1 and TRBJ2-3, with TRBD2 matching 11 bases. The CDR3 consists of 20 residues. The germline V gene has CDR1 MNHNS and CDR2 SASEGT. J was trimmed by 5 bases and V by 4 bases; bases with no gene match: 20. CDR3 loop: CASSGFTSGSKTFSGDTQYF. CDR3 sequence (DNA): TGTGCCAGCAGTGGTTTTACTAGCGGGAGCAAGACCTTTAGTGGAGATACGCAGTATTTT.

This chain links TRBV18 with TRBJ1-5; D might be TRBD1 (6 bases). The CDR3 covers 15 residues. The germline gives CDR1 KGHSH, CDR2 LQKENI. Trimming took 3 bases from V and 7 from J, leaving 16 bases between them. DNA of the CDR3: TGTGCCAGCTCACCCCAGGGCAGGGGTTCGCAGCCCCAGCATTTT. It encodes CASSPQGRGSQPQHF.

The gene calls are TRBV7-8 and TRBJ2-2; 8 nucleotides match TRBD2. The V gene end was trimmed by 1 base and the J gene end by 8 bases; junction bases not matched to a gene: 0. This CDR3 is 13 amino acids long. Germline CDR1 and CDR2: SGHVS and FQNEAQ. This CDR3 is CASSLEREGELFF. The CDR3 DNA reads TGTGCCAGCAGCTTAGAGCGGGAGGGGGAGCTGTTTTTT.

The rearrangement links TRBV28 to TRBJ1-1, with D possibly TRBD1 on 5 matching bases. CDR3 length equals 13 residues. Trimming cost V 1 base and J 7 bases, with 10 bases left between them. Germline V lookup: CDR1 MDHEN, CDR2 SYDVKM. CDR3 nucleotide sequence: TGTGCCAGCAGTTTATTAGGACAAGTTGAAGCTTTCTTT. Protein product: CASSLLGQVEAFF.

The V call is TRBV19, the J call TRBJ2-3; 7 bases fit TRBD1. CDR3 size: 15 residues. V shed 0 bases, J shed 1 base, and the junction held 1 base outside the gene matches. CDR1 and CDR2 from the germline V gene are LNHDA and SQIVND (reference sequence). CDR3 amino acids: CASSIDGTGTDTQYF. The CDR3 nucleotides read TGTGCCAGTAGTATAGACGGGACAGGCACAGATACGCAGTATTTT.

CDR3 amino acids: CASSSRGTNGYTF. Written as DNA, the CDR3 is TGTGCCAGCAGCTCCCGGGGGACCAATGGCTACACCTTC. The genes are TRBV5-4 and TRBJ1-2; D possibly corresponds to TRBD1 (5 bases). V lost 3 bases to trimming and J lost 6 bases, with 12 bases between them. CDR1 and CDR2 (germline): SGHNT, YYREEE (reference sequence). This CDR3 is built from 13 residues. The full variable domain, completed using reference TRBV5-4 and TRBJ1-2, is ETGVTQSPTHLIKTRGQQVTLRCSSQSGHNTVSWYQQALGQGPQFIFQYYREEENGRGNFPPRFSGLQFPNYSSELNVNALELDDSALYLCASSSRGTNGYTFGSGTRLTVV.